These 9 T cell receptor beta chains came from one sample sequenced in a study of Graves' ophthalmopathy and Graves' hyperthyroidism. Amplification of the TCR beta CDR3 regions used RNA transcripts (as template). A first-round RT-PCR used HTBI primers, followed by a second-round multiplex PCR. One entry per CDR3 protein, called by TCRdb with MiXCR from the multiplex PCR reads. The table shows some 160,000 distinct CDR3 sequences, with 35% to 45% occurring only once. Specimen: peripheral blood. Receptors were obtained from a man younger than 40 with Graves' ophthalmopathy.

The chain has TRBV19 and TRBJ2-2; 8 bases align to TRBD2. CDR3 size: 15 residues. V lost 5 bases, J lost 4 bases, and 6 bases stayed unmatched. The germline gives CDR1 LNHDA, CDR2 SQIVND (reference sequence). The CDR3 DNA reads TGTGCCAGTAGTCTCGGGACTAGGGGCACCGGGGAGCTGTTTTTT. The encoded protein is CASSLGTRGTGELFF.

The chain recombines TRBV19 with TRBJ1-2; D might be TRBD1 (6 bases). The CDR3 covers 15 residues. V was cut by 3 bases and J by 5 bases, with 16 bases left in between. Germline CDR1 reads LNHDA; CDR2 reads SQIVND (reference sequence). CDR3 loop: CASSIRSARGYGYTF. Here the CDR3 DNA reads TGTGCCAGTAGTATCCGGTCAGCCAGGGGTTATGGCTACACCTTC.

There are many counts of this clonotype. This chain uses TRBV6-4 with TRBJ1-1, with 10 bases fitting TRBD1. Germline loops: CDR1 MRHNA, CDR2 SNTAGT. The junction had 9 bases not matched to a gene; V was cut back by 5 bases and J by 0 bases. This CDR3 has 17 amino acids. This CDR3 is CASSLRQGAFLNTEAFF. The DNA of the CDR3 is TGTGCCAGCAGTCTTCGACAGGGGGCTTTTTTGAACACTGAAGCTTTCTTT.

In this sample, this clonotype turned up many times. The chain recombines TRBV5-8 with TRBJ2-7, with TRBD1 matching 9 bases. Germline values: CDR1 SGHTS, CDR2 YDEGEE. CDR3 length equals 15 residues. The V and J ends lost 4 bases and 2 bases, in that order; junction bases with no gene match: 7. CDR3 sequence: CASSLEDRGTYEQYF. In nucleotides, the CDR3 is TGTGCCAGCAGCCTTGAGGACAGGGGAACCTACGAGCAGTACTTC.

This clonotype was observed a handful of times. The chain uses TRBV6-1 and TRBJ2-2, with D unclear. The CDR3 contains 12 residues. CDR1 is MNHNS and CDR2 is SASEGT in the germline V gene. Trimming took 6 bases from V and 7 from J, leaving 9 bases between them. CDR3 region: CASRDPYGELFF. Written as DNA, the CDR3 is TGTGCCAGCAGAGACCCGTACGGGGAGCTGTTTTTT.

This clonotype was found many times. The chain combines TRBV12-3 or TRBV12-4 with TRBJ1-5; 7 bases match TRBD1. J lost 7 bases, V lost 5 bases, and 8 bases had no gene match. The CDR3 spans 14 residues. The CDR3 DNA sequence: TGTGCCAGCAGTAGACGAGGGGGCAGCCAGCCCCAGCATTTT. Protein product: CASSRRGGSQPQHF.

This clonotype was counted at least ten times. This chain uses TRBV5-1 with TRBJ2-5, with 7 positions matching TRBD1. Trimming cost V 4 bases and J 5 bases; bases outside gene matches: 14. Looked up from germline, CDR1 is SGHRS and CDR2 is YFSETQ. The CDR3 extends over 16 amino acids. Here the CDR3 DNA reads TGCGCCAGCAGCGGGCGACAGGGAGAGGCTGGGGAGACCCAGTACTTC. Residues: CASSGRQGEAGETQYF.

The chain is built from TRBV6-2 or TRBV6-3 and TRBJ2-1, with 14 positions matching TRBD2. Germline V CDR1 and CDR2: MNHEY, SVGEGT. The CDR3 is made up of 18 amino acids. V lost 0 bases and J lost 0; bases outside the gene matches: 1. As DNA, the CDR3 is TGTGCCAGCAGTTACTCGACTAGCGGGAGGGGCTCCTACAATGAGCAGTTCTTC. Translation: CASSYSTSGRGSYNEQFF.

To note about this clonotype: Since no conserved phenylalanine or tryptophan closes the CDR3, a read error is the likely cause. The gene calls are TRBV6-5 and TRBJ2-5; TRBD1 aligns across 10 bases. CDR3 length equals 15 residues. The germline V gene encodes CDR1 MNHEY and CDR2 SVGAGI. V trimming: 4 bases; J trimming: 5 bases; junction bases outside the gene matches: 7. This CDR3 is CASSLTGGAGETQYS. The CDR3 coding sequence is TGTGCCAGCAGTTTGACAGGGGGCGCGGGGGAGACCCAGTACTCC.